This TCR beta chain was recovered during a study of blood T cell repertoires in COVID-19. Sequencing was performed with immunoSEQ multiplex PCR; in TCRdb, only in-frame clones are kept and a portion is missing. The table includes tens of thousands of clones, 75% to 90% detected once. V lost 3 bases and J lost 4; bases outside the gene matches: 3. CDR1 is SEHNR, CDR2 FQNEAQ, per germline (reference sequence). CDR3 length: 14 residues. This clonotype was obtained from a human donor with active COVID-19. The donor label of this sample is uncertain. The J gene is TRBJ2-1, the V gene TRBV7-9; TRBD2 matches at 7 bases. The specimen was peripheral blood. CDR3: CASSFLAAYNEQFF. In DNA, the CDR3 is TGTGCCAGCAGCTTCCTAGCGGCATACAATGAGCAGTTCTTC.